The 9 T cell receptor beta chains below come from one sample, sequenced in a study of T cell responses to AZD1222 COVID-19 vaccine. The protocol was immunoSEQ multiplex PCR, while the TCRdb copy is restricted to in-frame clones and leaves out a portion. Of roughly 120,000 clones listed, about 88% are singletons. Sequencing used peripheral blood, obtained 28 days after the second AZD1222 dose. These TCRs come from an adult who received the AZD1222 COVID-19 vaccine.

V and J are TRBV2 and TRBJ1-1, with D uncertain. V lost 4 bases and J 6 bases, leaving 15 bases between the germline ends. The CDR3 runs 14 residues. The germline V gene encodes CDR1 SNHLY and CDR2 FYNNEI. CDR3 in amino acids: CASSVEAKGAEAFF. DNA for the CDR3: TGTGCCAGCAGTGTTGAGGCCAAGGGCGCTGAAGCTTTCTTT.

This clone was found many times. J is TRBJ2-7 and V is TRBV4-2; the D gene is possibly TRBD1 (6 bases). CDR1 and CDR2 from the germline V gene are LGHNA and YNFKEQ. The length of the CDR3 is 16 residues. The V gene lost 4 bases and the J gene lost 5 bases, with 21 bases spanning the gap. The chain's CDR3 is CASSPPGQGTPHEQYF. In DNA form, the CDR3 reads TGTGCCAGCAGCCCCCCAGGTCAGGGGACCCCCCACGAGCAGTACTTC.

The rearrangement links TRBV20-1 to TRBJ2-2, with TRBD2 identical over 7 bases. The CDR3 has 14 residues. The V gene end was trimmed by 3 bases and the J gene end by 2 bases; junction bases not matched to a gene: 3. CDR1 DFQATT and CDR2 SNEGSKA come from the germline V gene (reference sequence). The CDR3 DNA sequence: TGCAGTGCTAGTAGGGGACTAAACACCGGGGAGCTGTTTTTT. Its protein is CSASRGLNTGELFF.

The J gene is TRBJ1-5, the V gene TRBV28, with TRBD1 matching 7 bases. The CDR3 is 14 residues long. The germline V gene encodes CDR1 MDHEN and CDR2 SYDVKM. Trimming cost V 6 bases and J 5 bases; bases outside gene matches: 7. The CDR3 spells CASRTGRAHQPQHF. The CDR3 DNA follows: TGTGCCAGCAGGACAGGGAGGGCCCATCAGCCCCAGCATTTT.

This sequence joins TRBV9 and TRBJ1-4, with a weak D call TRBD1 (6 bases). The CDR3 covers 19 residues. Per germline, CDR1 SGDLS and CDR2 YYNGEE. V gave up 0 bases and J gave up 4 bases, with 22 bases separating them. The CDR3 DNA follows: TGTGCCAGCAGCGTAGTAACAGGGAGGAATTATATCCTTAATGAAAAACTGTTTTTT. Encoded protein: CASSVVTGRNYILNEKLFF.

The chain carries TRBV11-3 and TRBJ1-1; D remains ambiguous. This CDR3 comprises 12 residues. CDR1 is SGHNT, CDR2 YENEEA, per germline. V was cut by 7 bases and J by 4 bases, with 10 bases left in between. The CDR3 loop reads CASKTSVTEAFF. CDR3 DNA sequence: TGTGCCAGCAAAACAAGTGTCACTGAAGCTTTCTTT.

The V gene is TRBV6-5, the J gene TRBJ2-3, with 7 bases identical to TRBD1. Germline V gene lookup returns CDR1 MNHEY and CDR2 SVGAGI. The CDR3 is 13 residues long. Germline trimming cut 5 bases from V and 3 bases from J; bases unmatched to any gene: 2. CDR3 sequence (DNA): TGTGCCAGCAGTCGACAGGGTACAGATACGCAGTATTTT. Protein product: CASSRQGTDTQYF.

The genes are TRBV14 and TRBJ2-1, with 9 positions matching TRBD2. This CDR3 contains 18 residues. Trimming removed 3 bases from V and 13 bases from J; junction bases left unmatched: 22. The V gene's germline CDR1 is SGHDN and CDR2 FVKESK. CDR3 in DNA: TGTGCCAGCAGCCAGGGCGTAGCATCGGGCGGGGGGGCCAAAGTCCAGTTCTTC. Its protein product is CASSQGVASGGGAKVQFF.

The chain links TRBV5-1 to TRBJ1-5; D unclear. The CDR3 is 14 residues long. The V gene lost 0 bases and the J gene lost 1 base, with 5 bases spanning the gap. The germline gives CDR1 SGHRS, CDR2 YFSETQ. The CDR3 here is CASSLDASNQPQHF. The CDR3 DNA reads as TGCGCCAGCAGCTTGGACGCCAGCAATCAGCCCCAGCATTTT. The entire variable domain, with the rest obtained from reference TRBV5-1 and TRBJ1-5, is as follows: KAGVTQTPRYLIKTRGQQVTLSCSPISGHRSVSWYQQTPGQGLQFLFEYFSETQRNKGNFPGRFSGRQFSNSRSEMNVSTLELGDSALYLCASSLDASNQPQHFGDGTRLSIL.